The 26 T cell receptor beta chains reported below all come from one sample, sequenced in a study of long-term antiretroviral therapy in people with HIV. Survey-level immunoSEQ v3.0 assays were run. The method was immunoSEQ multiplex PCR; TCRdb's version includes in-frame clones alone and lacks a portion of them. The sample shows over 30,000 clones, around 75% of them seen only once. The sample was unsorted PBMCs, taken 1.9 years after starting antiretroviral therapy. Every receptor here comes from a man between 18 and 29 years old with HIV.

DNA of the CDR3: TGCGCCAGCAGCACGTCACAGGGGGCGCCGCAAGAGACCCAGTACTTC. It is translated as CASSTSQGAPQETQYF. This chain links TRBV5-1 with TRBJ2-5; 9 bases line up with TRBD1. V was clipped by 4 bases and J by 2 bases; unmatched bases: 9. Germline values: CDR1 SGHRS, CDR2 YFSETQ. The CDR3 runs 16 residues.

The chain employs TRBV6-5 and TRBJ2-2; D is uncertain. The CDR3 is 14 residues long. Looked up from germline, CDR1 is MNHEY and CDR2 is SVGAGI. V lost 0 bases to trimming and J lost 4 bases, with 6 bases between them. The CDR3 DNA reads TGTGCCAGCAGTTACTCGAGGACCACCGGGGAGCTGTTTTTT. Translated, it gives CASSYSRTTGELFF.

This chain uses TRBV11-3 with TRBJ1-1; D remains unclear. The V end lost 5 bases, the J end lost 3 bases, and 10 bases lay between the germline ends. This CDR3 contains 13 residues. Germline CDR1 and CDR2: SGHNT and YENEEA. CDR3 DNA sequence: TGTGCCAGCAGCCTCCGGCGGGACACTGAAGCTTTCTTT. Its protein is CASSLRRDTEAFF. The variable domain in full, with the rest retrieved from reference TRBV11-3 and TRBJ1-1, is EAGVVQSPRYKIIEKKQPVAFWCNPISGHNTLYWYLQNLGQGPELLIRYENEEAVDDSQLPKDRFSAERLKGVDSTLKIQPAELGDSAVYLCASSLRRDTEAFFGQGTRLTVV.

The chain combines TRBV19 with TRBJ1-6; the match to TRBD1 covers 8 bases. The trim removed 2 bases at V and 8 bases at J, leaving 8 bases unmatched. The germline CDR1 and CDR2 sequences are LNHDA and SQIVND (reference sequence). The CDR3 is 16 residues long. Written as DNA, the CDR3 is TGTGCCAGTAGTATATTGTTGCAGGGGGCGGATTCACCCCTCCACTTT. Amino acids: CASSILLQGADSPLHF.

CDR3 DNA sequence: TGTGCCAGCAGCTCCCGGGACAGGGGCTACGAGCAGTACGTC. It is translated as CASSSRDRGYEQYV. The chain employs TRBV5-6 and TRBJ2-7; 10 nucleotides line up with TRBD1. V dropped 3 bases and J dropped 3; count of bases not matched to a gene: 3. Germline V gene data show CDR1 as SGHDT and CDR2 as YYEEEE. The CDR3 consists of 14 residues.

This sequence joins TRBV19 and TRBJ1-3, with D uncertain. CDR3 length equals 14 residues. The germline gives CDR1 LNHDA, CDR2 SQIVND (reference sequence). Trimming stripped 11 bases from V and 0 bases from J, with 14 bases between. CDR3 in amino acids: CASRRISSGNTIYF. CDR3 nucleotide sequence: TGTGCCTCAAGGCGTATTAGCTCTGGAAACACCATATATTTT.

The CDR3 region has the DNA TGCGCCAGCGCGGAGACCGCCTCTAACTATGGCTACACCTTC. Its translation is CASAETASNYGYTF. J is TRBJ1-2 and V is TRBV5-1; D unclear. This CDR3 contains 14 residues. Looked up from germline, CDR1 is SGHRS and CDR2 is YFSETQ. Trimming removed 7 bases at V and 0 bases at J, with 13 bases between.

This clone was observed once. The rearrangement links TRBV30 to TRBJ1-2; 10 positions agree with TRBD1. Germline V gene lookup returns CDR1 GTSNPN and CDR2 SVGIG (reference sequence). J lost 3 bases, V lost 3 bases, and 4 bases had no gene match. The length of the CDR3 is 14 residues. The CDR3 loop is CAWRSGTGDYGYTF. DNA for the CDR3: TGTGCCTGGAGATCCGGGACAGGGGACTATGGCTACACCTTC. Complete variable domain (other parts from reference TRBV30 and TRBJ1-2): SQTIHQWPATLVQPVGSPLSLECTVEGTSNPNLYWYRQAAGRGLQLLFYSVGIGQISSEVPQNLSASRPQDRQFILSSKKLLLSDSGFYLCAWRSGTGDYGYTFGSGTRLTVV.

This clone occurred a few times. V usage is TRBV6-5 and J usage is TRBJ2-7; D ambiguous. This CDR3 has 13 residues. Trimming stripped 6 bases from V and 2 bases from J, with 11 bases between. Germline V gene lookup returns CDR1 MNHEY and CDR2 SVGAGI. CDR3 coding DNA: TGTGCCAGCAGGGAAGGGTTGCCCTACGAGCAGTACTTC. Protein sequence: CASREGLPYEQYF.

This clone was counted only a few times. This sequence joins TRBV11-2 and TRBJ1-1; D gene ambiguous. The germline V gene encodes CDR1 SGHAT and CDR2 FQNNGV. The CDR3 spans 13 residues. V was shortened by 5 bases and J by 5 bases, with 12 bases between the two germline ends. The CDR3 reads CASSPRSLTEAFF. The DNA of the CDR3 is TGTGCCAGCAGCCCTAGGTCCCTAACTGAAGCTTTCTTT. Full variable domain (rest looked up from reference TRBV11-2 and TRBJ1-1): EAGVAQSPRYKIIEKRQSVAFWCNPISGHATLYWYQQILGQGPKLLIQFQNNGVVDDSQLPKDRFSAERLKGVDSTLKIQPAKLEDSAVYLCASSPRSLTEAFFGQGTRLTVV.

This clone was counted a single time. V gene TRBV15 combines with J gene TRBJ1-1; D is uncertain. The CDR3 consists of 14 residues. Germline values: CDR1 LNHNV, CDR2 YYDKDF (reference sequence). V was clipped by 4 bases and J by 1 base, with 10 bases between them. The CDR3 spells CATSKQLRNTEAFF. The CDR3 coding sequence is TGTGCCACCAGCAAACAACTAAGGAACACTGAAGCTTTCTTT.

The rearrangement links TRBV7-6 to TRBJ2-7, with a weak D call TRBD1 (6 bases). V was clipped by 5 bases and J by 6 bases, with 11 bases between them. CDR3 length equals 12 residues. Germline V lookup: CDR1 SGHVS, CDR2 FNYEAQ. The CDR3 sequence: CASSRDTFEQYF. In nucleotides, the CDR3 is TGTGCCAGCAGCCGGGACACCTTCGAGCAGTACTTC.

The chain couples TRBV28 to TRBJ1-2; D is perhaps TRBD1 (5 bases). The V end was cut by 6 bases, the J end by 4 bases, with 18 bases between. The V gene's germline CDR1 is MDHEN and CDR2 SYDVKM. This CDR3 region has 15 residues. The CDR3 loop is CASSFRAGGSYGYTF. The CDR3, as DNA: TGTGCCAGCAGCTTCCGGGCCGGGGGATCCTATGGCTACACCTTC.

The J gene is TRBJ2-7, the V gene TRBV28; D might be TRBD2 (5 bases). Per the germline V gene, CDR1 is MDHEN and CDR2 is SYDVKM. Trimming pared 4 bases from V and 6 bases from J, leaving 19 bases between. CDR3 length: 15 amino acids. The CDR3 DNA follows: TGTGCCAGCAGTTACAAATGGGAGAACCCCTTCGAGCAGTACGTC. The encoded protein is CASSYKWENPFEQYV.

The gene calls are TRBV7-9 and TRBJ2-3; 10 bases are shared with TRBD2. Germline V CDR1 and CDR2: SEHNR, FQNEAQ (reference sequence). The ends lost 1 base at V and 3 bases at J; junction bases unmatched: 1. The CDR3 covers 15 residues. The CDR3 coding sequence is TGTGCCAGCAGCTTAGGACTAGCGGGTACAGATACGCAGTATTTT. This gives the protein CASSLGLAGTDTQYF.

V gene TRBV30 combines with J gene TRBJ2-3; tentative D call: TRBD1 (6 bases). This CDR3 comprises 15 residues. Germline CDR1 reads GTSNPN; CDR2 reads SVGIG (reference sequence). Trimming left V 5 bases short and J 0 bases short, with 15 bases between. The CDR3 DNA follows: TGTGCCTGGGGACTCGGACAGATTAGCACAGATACGCAGTATTTT. Amino acids: CAWGLGQISTDTQYF.

The chain employs TRBV10-3 and TRBJ2-4, with a weak D call TRBD1 (6 bases). Trimming took off 3 bases at V and 5 bases at J, with 11 bases between the two ends. Germline V lookup: CDR1 ENHRY, CDR2 SYGVKD. The CDR3 consists of 14 residues. CDR3 sequence reads: CAISDSGTQNIQYF. CDR3 DNA sequence: TGTGCCATCAGTGATTCCGGGACACAAAACATTCAGTACTTC.

This chain joins TRBV6-1 and TRBJ2-5, with 7 bases matching TRBD1. Germline V gives CDR1 MNHNS, CDR2 SASEGT. This CDR3 is 14 amino acids long. V was clipped by 2 bases and J by 1 base; unmatched bases: 1. DNA of the CDR3: TGTGCCAGCAGTGAAAGGGACAGCCAAGAGACCCAGTACTTC. It encodes CASSERDSQETQYF.

The rearrangement uses TRBV10-3 and TRBJ1-6, with 7 bases aligning to TRBD1. CDR3 length: 13 amino acids. Germline V gene data show CDR1 as ENHRY and CDR2 as SYGVKD. Trimming took 2 bases from V and 8 from J; bases not matched to a gene: 0. The CDR3 region has the DNA TGTGCCATCAGTGAGGACAGGGATTCACCCCTCCACTTT. It specifies CAISEDRDSPLHF.

V gene TRBV2 combines with J gene TRBJ2-7; possible D gene TRBD2, 6 bases. The CDR3 is made up of 14 amino acids. Trimming left V 3 bases short and J 5 bases short, with 14 bases between. Per germline, CDR1 SNHLY and CDR2 FYNNEI. In nucleotides, the CDR3 is TGTGCCAGCAGTGATTCGGGGGTGTCTCACGAGCAGTACTTC. This gives the protein CASSDSGVSHEQYF.

This clone came up once. The chain employs TRBV5-5 and TRBJ1-3; maybe TRBD1 (6 bases). The germline CDR1 and CDR2 sequences are SGHKS and YYEKEE (reference sequence). V was cut by 4 bases and J by 4 bases, with 15 bases left in between. The CDR3 extends over 15 amino acids. Here the CDR3 DNA reads TGTGCCAGCAGCCAGGGGAGTTACTCGGGAAACACCATATATTTT. Protein product: CASSQGSYSGNTIYF.

The chain is built from TRBV2 and TRBJ1-2; D is uncertain. V gave up 8 bases and J gave up 7 bases, with 14 bases separating them. The CDR3 has 12 amino acids. The germline gives CDR1 SNHLY, CDR2 FYNNEI. As DNA, the CDR3 is TGTGCCAGCCGGAGCGGCGGGCGTGGCTACACCTTC. It codes for CASRSGGRGYTF. Supplemented by reference TRBV2 and TRBJ1-2, the full variable domain reads EPEVTQTPSHQVTQMGQEVILRCVPISNHLYFYWYRQILGQKVEFLVSFYNNEISEKSEIFDDQFSVERPDGSNFTLKIRSTKLEDSAMYFCASRSGGRGYTFGSGTRLTVV.

V and J are TRBV12-5 and TRBJ2-5, with TRBD2 matching 8 bases. This CDR3 is built from 14 residues. V lost 1 base to trimming and J lost 7 bases; unmatched junction nucleotides: 5. Looked up from germline, CDR1 is LGHNT and CDR2 is FRNRAP. Here the CDR3 reads CASGLDGGAGTQYF. DNA for the CDR3: TGTGCTAGTGGTTTGGACGGGGGGGCGGGGACCCAGTACTTC.

This clone has just a few counts. The rearrangement joins TRBV10-3 to TRBJ1-2; 8 bases are a match to TRBD1. The CDR3 covers 13 residues. Germline loops: CDR1 ENHRY, CDR2 SYGVKD. The trim removed 11 bases at V and 2 bases at J, leaving 7 bases unmatched. In DNA, the CDR3 is TGTGCCTCCCATACAGGGGGGAACTATGGCTACACCTTC. Translated, it gives CASHTGGNYGYTF.

The V gene is TRBV14, the J gene TRBJ2-5, with TRBD1 matching 7 bases. The J segment lost 3 bases and the V segment lost 2 bases, leaving 9 bases of the junction unmatched. CDR1 SGHDN and CDR2 FVKESK come from the germline V gene. The CDR3 totals 16 residues. Here the CDR3 DNA reads TGTGCCAGCAGCCAACCCCGGGACAGAACCAAAGAGACCCAGTACTTC. Translating it yields CASSQPRDRTKETQYF. The whole variable domain, filled in from reference TRBV14 and TRBJ2-5, reads EAGVTQFPSHSVIEKGQTVTLRCDPISGHDNLYWYRRVMGKEIKFLLHFVKESKQDESGMPNNRFLAERTGGTYSTLKVQPAELEDSGVYFCASSQPRDRTKETQYFGPGTRLLVL.

The chain links TRBV27 to TRBJ2-2; TRBD2 matches 12 bases. The J segment lost 4 bases and the V segment lost 2 bases, leaving 8 bases of the junction unmatched. Germline CDR1 is MNHEY and CDR2 is SMNVEV (reference sequence). The CDR3 totals 18 residues. The DNA for the CDR3 is TGTGCCAGCAGTTTAGTGACTAGCGGGGGATGGGTCACCGGGGAGCTGTTTTTT. Residues: CASSLVTSGGWVTGELFF.